Listed below are T cell receptor beta chains from one sample, sequenced in a study of blood T cell repertoires in COVID-19. Sequencing used immunoSEQ multiplex PCR; TCRdb keeps in-frame clones, though not all of them. This sample has roughly 33,000 clones, with around 90% found just once. Sequencing input: peripheral blood. The receptors derive from a human donor in a cohort sampled during active COVID-19. Each CDR3 is given with its conserved first and last residue. D genes are given only for firm matches. Clone size appears in some rows only: once, few, many, or a class for an expanded clone.

j_call,v_call,clone_size,d_call,cdr3_length,cdr3_nt,cdr3_aa
TRBJ2-3,TRBV12-5,.,TRBD2,16,TGTGCTAGTGGTCTTACCCTAGCGGGGTCGACAGATACGCAGTATTTT,CASGLTLAGSTDTQYF
TRBJ1-6,TRBV6-5,.,TRBD1,16,TGTGCCAGCAGTTACTCCCTACAGGGGGGTAATTCACCCCTCCACTTT,CASSYSLQGGNSPLHF
TRBJ2-3,TRBV11-2,.,.,15,TGTGCCAGCAGTCAATGGTCAGTTTCCACAGATACGCAGTATTTT,CASSQWSVSTDTQYF
TRBJ2-1,TRBV5-8,.,TRBD1,18,TGTGCCAGCAGCCAAACCGCGAACAGACAGGGTCTATACAATGAGCAGTTCTTC,CASSQTANRQGLYNEQFF
TRBJ2-7,TRBV24-1,.,.,15,TGTGCCACCAGTGATTTCCCCGCCGGGACAAGCGAGCAGTACTTC,CATSDFPAGTSEQYF
TRBJ2-3,TRBV28,few,.,12,TGTGCCAGCAGGTCAGGGACAGATACGCAGTATTTT,CASRSGTDTQYF
TRBJ2-1,TRBV4-3,.,.,16,TGCGCCAGCAGCCAAGGGAATAATTGGGAGTACAATGAGCAGTTCTTC,CASSQGNNWEYNEQFF
TRBJ1-1,TRBV27,.,TRBD1,15,TGTGCCAGCAGTGAACACAGGGGCCCGAACACTGAAGCTTTCTTT,CASSEHRGPNTEAFF
TRBJ1-2,TRBV18,.,TRBD1,15,TGTGCCAGCTCCCCCGGGACAGGGGTCGGGAATGGCTACACCTTC,CASSPGTGVGNGYTF
TRBJ2-7,TRBV5-1,.,.,13,TGCGCCAGCAGCGTTCGGACACCCTACGAGCAGTACTTC,CASSVRTPYEQYF
TRBJ2-5,TRBV3-1/TRBV3-2,.,.,14,TGTGCCAGCAGCCAACTCAGGGATTCGGAGACCCAGTACTTC,CASSQLRDSETQYF
TRBJ2-4,TRBV28,.,TRBD1,14,TGTGCCAGCAGAACCCCGACAGGGGAAAACATTCAGTACTTC,CASRTPTGENIQYF
TRBJ2-1,TRBV27,.,.,12,TGTGCCAGCAGTTTCGGACTAAATGAGCAGTTCTTC,CASSFGLNEQFF
TRBJ2-4,TRBV15,.,TRBD2,15,TGTGCCACCGCTAGCGGGGGACTAGCCAAAAACATTCAGTACTTC,CATASGGLAKNIQYF
TRBJ2-5,TRBV29-1,once,.,12,TGCAGCGTTACGAACTCTCGAGAGACCCAGTACTTC,CSVTNSRETQYF
TRBJ2-7,TRBV7-9,.,.,14,TGTGCCAGCAGCGTTTCGGGGGATGTAGGCGAGCAGTACTTC,CASSVSGDVGEQYF
TRBJ2-1,TRBV24-1,.,TRBD2,15,TGTGCCACCAGTGATCCAACTAGCGGGGACAATGAGCAGTTCTTC,CATSDPTSGDNEQFF
TRBJ1-1,TRBV6-2/TRBV6-3,.,.,12,TGTGCCAGCAGTTATAAGGGGACTGAAGCTTTCTTT,CASSYKGTEAFF
TRBJ2-7,TRBV5-1,.,.,14,TGCGCCAGCAGCGGGGGGACGGGGACCTACGAGCAGTACTTC,CASSGGTGTYEQYF
TRBJ2-3,TRBV11-2,.,TRBD1,15,TGTGCCAGCAGCTTAACCAGGGGGCGCACAGATACGCAGTATTTT,CASSLTRGRTDTQYF
TRBJ2-7,TRBV2,.,TRBD2,14,TGTGCCAGCAGTGTACGTAGCGGGAGAGGCGAGCAGTACTTC,CASSVRSGRGEQYF
TRBJ2-7,TRBV6-5,.,.,13,TGTGCCAGTACCTCCGGGTACTCCTACGAGCAGTACTTC,CASTSGYSYEQYF
TRBJ2-5,TRBV7-8,.,TRBD2,17,TGTGCCAGCAGCTTAGCCTGGGGCGGGGGTGTGCAAGAGACCCAGTACTTC,CASSLAWGGGVQETQYF
TRBJ2-2,TRBV6-6,.,TRBD2,15,TGTGCCAGCAGCCGGACTAGCGGGTACACCGGGGAGCTGTTTTTT,CASSRTSGYTGELFF
TRBJ2-5,TRBV7-2,.,TRBD1,13,TGTGCCAGCAGCAACAGGGGTCTGGAGACCCAGTACTTC,CASSNRGLETQYF
TRBJ2-1,TRBV9,.,TRBD2,17,TGTGCCAGCAGGGCGACTAGCGGGAGCAGCTCCTACAATGAGCAGTTCTTC,CASRATSGSSSYNEQFF
TRBJ2-1,TRBV6-5,.,.,13,TGTGCCAGCGGAGTTTCTCGGTACAATGAGCAGTTCTTC,CASGVSRYNEQFF
TRBJ1-6,TRBV7-9,.,.,14,TGTGCCAGCAGCTCGAAGGGGCATTCTTCACCCCTCCACTTT,CASSSKGHSSPLHF
TRBJ2-5,TRBV6-6,.,.,14,TGTGCCAGCAGTTTGCGGGGTGGTCAAGAGACCCAGTACTTC,CASSLRGGQETQYF
TRBJ2-5,TRBV4-2,.,TRBD2,17,TGTGCCAGCAGCCAAGATCTAGCGGGGGGAAATCAAGAGACCCAGTACTTC,CASSQDLAGGNQETQYF
TRBJ2-5,TRBV4-1,.,TRBD2,15,TGCGCCAGCAGCCAATCGGGGGGGGGCCAGGAGACCCAGTACTTC,CASSQSGGGQETQYF
TRBJ1-6,TRBV7-2,.,.,17,TGTGCCAGCAGCTTAGTGAGGGTAAAAACCAGTAATTCACCCCTCCACTTT,CASSLVRVKTSNSPLHF
TRBJ1-5,TRBV5-1,.,.,17,TGCGCCAGCAGCACTGGTTTCATAGAACAGGGAAATCAGCCCCAGCATTTT,CASSTGFIEQGNQPQHF
TRBJ2-7,TRBV19,few,TRBD1,16,TGTGCCAGTAGTCTCGCCCCCGGGACAGGGGCCCGGAAGCAGTACTTC,CASSLAPGTGARKQYF
TRBJ2-7,TRBV5-1,.,TRBD2,14,TGCGCCAGCAGCCACACGGGGGGGCCCTCCGAGCAGTACTTC,CASSHTGGPSEQYF
TRBJ1-6,TRBV18,.,TRBD1,15,TGTGCCAGCTCACCAGCCGGGACAGGGGATTCACCCCTCCACTTT,CASSPAGTGDSPLHF
TRBJ2-1,TRBV18,.,.,17,TGTGCCAGCTCAGCACTATCGGCAAGCGGAGGGTACAATGAGCAGTTCTTC,CASSALSASGGYNEQFF
TRBJ2-2,TRBV5-1,.,TRBD2,19,TGCGCCAGCAGCTTGGCTGCCGCTAGCGGGGGCCCTAACACCGGGGAGCTGTTTTTT,CASSLAAASGGPNTGELFF
TRBJ2-5,TRBV7-9,.,.,16,TGTGCCAGCAGCCCCTTTTGGGAGACCCAGAAAGAGACCCAGTACTTC,CASSPFWETQKETQYF
TRBJ2-3,TRBV3-1/TRBV3-2,.,.,15,TGTGCCAGCAGCCAAAAACGTAGGAGAGGAGATACGCAGTATTTT,CASSQKRRRGDTQYF
TRBJ2-1,TRBV7-9,.,.,14,TGTGCCAGCAGCTTAGCCGGGGTCTACAATGAGCAGTTCTTC,CASSLAGVYNEQFF
TRBJ2-7,TRBV28,.,.,15,TGTGCCAGCAGTCCCCCGCGGGGTGTGGCACGCAGCTGGGACTTC,CASSPPRGVARSWDF
TRBJ2-1,TRBV7-9,.,TRBD2,15,TGTGCCAGCAGCTCAGAAGCGGGGGCGCACAATGAGCAGTTCTTC,CASSSEAGAHNEQFF
TRBJ2-2,TRBV19,.,TRBD1,15,TGTGCCAGTAGTGTCCGGGACAGGGTCACCGGGGAGCTGTTTTTT,CASSVRDRVTGELFF
TRBJ1-2,TRBV12-3/TRBV12-4,.,.,13,TGTGCCAGCAGTTGGGACAACCGAGGTGGCTACACCTTC,CASSWDNRGGYTF
TRBJ2-1,TRBV14,.,.,14,TGTGCCAGCAGCCGGGCGGGCTTATACAATGAGCAGTTCTTC,CASSRAGLYNEQFF
TRBJ1-5,TRBV3-1/TRBV3-2,.,.,13,TGTGCCAGCAGCCAAGGTCCGAATCAGCCCCAGCATTTT,CASSQGPNQPQHF
TRBJ1-2,TRBV12-3/TRBV12-4,once,TRBD1,13,TGTGCCAGCAGTTCCAGGGGGCCGGGGGGCTACACCTTC,CASSSRGPGGYTF